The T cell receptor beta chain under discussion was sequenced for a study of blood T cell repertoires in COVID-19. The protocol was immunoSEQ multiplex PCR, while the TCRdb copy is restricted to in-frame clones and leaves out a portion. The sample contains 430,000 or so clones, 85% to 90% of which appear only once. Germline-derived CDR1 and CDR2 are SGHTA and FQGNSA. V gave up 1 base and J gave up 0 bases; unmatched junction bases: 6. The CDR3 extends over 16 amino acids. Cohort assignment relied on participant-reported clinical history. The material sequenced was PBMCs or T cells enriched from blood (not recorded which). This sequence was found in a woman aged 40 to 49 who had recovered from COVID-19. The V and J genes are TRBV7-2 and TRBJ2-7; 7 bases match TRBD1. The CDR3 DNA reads TGTGCCAGCAGCTTAGGTCCCGGGACAGACTCCTACGAGCAGTACTTC. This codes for CASSLGPGTDSYEQYF.